The present T cell receptor (beta chain) was sequenced within a study of patients and donors after allogeneic stem cell transplantation. From the RT-PCR reads, TCRdb called clonotypes with MiXCR, one entry per CDR3 protein. The sample holds some 200,000 distinct CDR3 sequences, 41% seen once. J was trimmed by 0 bases and V by 5 bases; bases with no gene match: 5. In germline, CDR1 is MNHEY, CDR2 SVGAGI. This CDR3 comprises 15 residues. The TCR sequence derives from a human donor who was either an allogeneic HSCT recipient or a stem cell or donor lymphocyte infusion donor (not recorded which). It is not recorded whose cells these are; they may come from a transplant donor. The chain joins TRBV6-5 to TRBJ2-7; 9 nucleotides line up with TRBD1. Source material: blood, either unsorted or a sorted T cell fraction (not recorded which). Here the CDR3 DNA reads TGTGCCAGCAGTCACGGGACAGGGATCTCCTACGAGCAGTACTTC. This translates into CASSHGTGISYEQYF.